Described below is a single TCR beta chain sequence and its context. Its antigen remains unknown. CDR1 is SEHNR, CDR2 FQNEAQ, per germline (reference sequence). The CDR3 is 18 amino acids. The ends lost 4 bases at V and 5 bases at J; junction bases unmatched: 18. This entry is derived from a study of cytomegalovirus exposure and HLA in healthy donors. Points from the study as a whole: The study found most TCR sequences rare, yet found some public TCRs in many donors.

13 Jbeta primers and 60 Vbeta primers were used for the PCR. Profiling relied on immunoSEQ multiplex PCR, and the TCRdb table lists in-frame clones only, not all of them. The sample holds roughly 34,000 clones. Sequenced material: PBMCs. This TCR came from a woman in her forties in good health and CMV-seropositive. V and J are TRBV7-9 and TRBJ2-5; the match to TRBD2 covers 8 bases. CDR3 coding DNA: TGTGCCAGCAGCTCTAGCGGGCCTGGGGGGAGAAGAGGGGAGACCCAGTACTTC. Its protein product is CASSSSGPGGRRGETQYF.